The source of this T cell receptor (beta chain) is a study of blood T cells in healthy people across ages. Many counts were recorded for this clonotype. A sample-barcoded 5' primer and a J-beta primer mix were used in a second PCR of roughly 7 to 11 cycles. Each CDR3 protein is one row after TCRdb ran MiXCR on the 5' RACE reads. The data hold hundreds of thousands of distinct CDR3 sequences, with about 61% observed a single time. Per germline, CDR1 SNHLY and CDR2 FYNNEI. Trimming cost V 8 bases and J 4 bases, with 10 bases left between them. The CDR3 sequence is 12 residues long. The sequenced material came from blood. This chain connects TRBV2 to TRBJ2-3; D gene uncertain. The source is a man aged 35-49 years in good health. The CDR3 loop is CASGWNPDTQYF. CDR3 in DNA: TGTGCCAGCGGCTGGAACCCAGATACGCAGTATTTT. The full variable domain, rest sourced from reference TRBV2 and TRBJ2-3, is EPEVTQTPSHQVTQMGQEVILRCVPISNHLYFYWYRQILGQKVEFLVSFYNNEISEKSEIFDDQFSVERPDGSNFTLKIRSTKLEDSAMYFCASGWNPDTQYFGPGTRLTVL.